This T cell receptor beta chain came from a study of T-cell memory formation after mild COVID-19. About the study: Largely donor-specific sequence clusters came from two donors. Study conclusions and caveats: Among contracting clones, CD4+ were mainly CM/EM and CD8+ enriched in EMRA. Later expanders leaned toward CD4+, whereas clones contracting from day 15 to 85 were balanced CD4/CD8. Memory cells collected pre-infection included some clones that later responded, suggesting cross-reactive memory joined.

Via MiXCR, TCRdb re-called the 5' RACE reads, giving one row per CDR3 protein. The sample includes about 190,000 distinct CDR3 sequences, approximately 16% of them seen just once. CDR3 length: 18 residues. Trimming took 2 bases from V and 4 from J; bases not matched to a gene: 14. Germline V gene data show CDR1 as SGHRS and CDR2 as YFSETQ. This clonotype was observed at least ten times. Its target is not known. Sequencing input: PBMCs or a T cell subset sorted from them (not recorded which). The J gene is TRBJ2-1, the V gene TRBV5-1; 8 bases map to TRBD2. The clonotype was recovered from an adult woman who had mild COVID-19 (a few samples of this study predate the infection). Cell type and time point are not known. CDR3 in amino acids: CASSFYSAGASVYNEQFF. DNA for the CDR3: TGCGCCAGCAGCTTCTACTCAGCGGGAGCGTCGGTGTACAATGAGCAGTTCTTC.